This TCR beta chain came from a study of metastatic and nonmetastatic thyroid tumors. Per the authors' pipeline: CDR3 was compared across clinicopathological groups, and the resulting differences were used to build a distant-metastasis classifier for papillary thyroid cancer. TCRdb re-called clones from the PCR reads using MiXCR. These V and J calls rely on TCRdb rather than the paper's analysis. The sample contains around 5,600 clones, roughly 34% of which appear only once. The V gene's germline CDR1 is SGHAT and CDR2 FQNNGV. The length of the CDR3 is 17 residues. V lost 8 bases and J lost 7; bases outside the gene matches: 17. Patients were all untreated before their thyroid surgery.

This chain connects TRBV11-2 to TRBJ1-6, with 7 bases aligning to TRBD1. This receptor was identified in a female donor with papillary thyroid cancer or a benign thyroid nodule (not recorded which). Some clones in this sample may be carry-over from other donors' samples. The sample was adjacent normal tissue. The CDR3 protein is CASGPDRVSLKNSPLHF. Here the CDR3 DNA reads TGTGCCAGCGGACCCGACAGGGTTTCACTTAAGAATTCACCCCTCCACTTT. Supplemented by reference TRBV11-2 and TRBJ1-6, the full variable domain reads EAGVAQSPRYKIIEKRQSVAFWCNPISGHATLYWYQQILGQGPKLLIQFQNNGVVDDSQLPKDRFSAERLKGVDSTLKIQPAKLEDSAVYLCASGPDRVSLKNSPLHFGNGTRLTVT.